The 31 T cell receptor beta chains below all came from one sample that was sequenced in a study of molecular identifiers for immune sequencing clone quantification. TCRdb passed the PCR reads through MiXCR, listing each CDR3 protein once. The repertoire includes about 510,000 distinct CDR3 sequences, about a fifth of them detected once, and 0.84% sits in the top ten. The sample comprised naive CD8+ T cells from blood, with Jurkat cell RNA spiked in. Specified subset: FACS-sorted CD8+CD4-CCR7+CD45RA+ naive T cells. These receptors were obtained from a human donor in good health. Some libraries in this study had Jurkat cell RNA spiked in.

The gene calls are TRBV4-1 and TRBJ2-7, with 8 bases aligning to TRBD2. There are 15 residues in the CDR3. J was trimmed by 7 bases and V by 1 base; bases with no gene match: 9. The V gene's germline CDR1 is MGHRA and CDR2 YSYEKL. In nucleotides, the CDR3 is TGCGCCAGCAGCCAAGTTGCGGGGGGCCCCCTGGAGCAGTACTTC. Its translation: CASSQVAGGPLEQYF.

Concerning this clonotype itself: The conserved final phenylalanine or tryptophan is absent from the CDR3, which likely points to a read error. The CDR3 loop is CASRSTGGNQPQHL. CDR3 sequence (DNA): TGTGCCAGCAGATCGACAGGGGGAAATCAGCCCCAGCATCTT. J is TRBJ1-5 and V is TRBV6-5; TRBD1 matches at 9 bases. The junction had 4 bases not matched to a gene; V was cut back by 6 bases and J by 4 bases. This CDR3 spans 14 amino acids. From germline, CDR1 is MNHEY and CDR2 SVGAGI.

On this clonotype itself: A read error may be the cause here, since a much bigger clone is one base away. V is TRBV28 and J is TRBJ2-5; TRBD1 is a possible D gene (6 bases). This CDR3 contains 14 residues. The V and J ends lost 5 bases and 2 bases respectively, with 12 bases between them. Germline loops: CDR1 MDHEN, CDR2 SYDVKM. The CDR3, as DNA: TGTGCCAGCAGTACGGACAGCTGGCAAGAGACCCAGTACTTC. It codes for CASSTDSWQETQYF.

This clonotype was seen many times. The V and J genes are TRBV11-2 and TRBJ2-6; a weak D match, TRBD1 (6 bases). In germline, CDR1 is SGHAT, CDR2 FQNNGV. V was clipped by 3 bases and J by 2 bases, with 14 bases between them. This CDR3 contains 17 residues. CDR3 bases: TGTGCCAGCAGCTTGACAGGTTCCTTCACTGGGGCCAACGTCCTGACTTTC. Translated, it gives CASSLTGSFTGANVLTF.

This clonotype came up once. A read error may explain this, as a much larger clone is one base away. The CDR3 here is CASARATDTQYF. The CDR3 DNA is TGTGCCAGCGCCCGAGCGACAGATACGCAGTATTTT. The V and J genes are TRBV6-2 or TRBV6-3 and TRBJ2-3, with no clear D. CDR3 length equals 12 residues. Trimming cost V 8 bases and J 3 bases, with 9 bases left between them. Germline loops: CDR1 MNHEY, CDR2 SVGEGT.

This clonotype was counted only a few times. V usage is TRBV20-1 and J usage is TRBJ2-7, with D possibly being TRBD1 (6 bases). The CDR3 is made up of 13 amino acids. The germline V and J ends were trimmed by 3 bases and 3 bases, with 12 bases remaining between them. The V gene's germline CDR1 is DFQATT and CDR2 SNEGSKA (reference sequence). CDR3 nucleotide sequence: TGCAGTGCTAGGACAGGAGAGCACTACGAGCAGTACTTC. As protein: CSARTGEHYEQYF.

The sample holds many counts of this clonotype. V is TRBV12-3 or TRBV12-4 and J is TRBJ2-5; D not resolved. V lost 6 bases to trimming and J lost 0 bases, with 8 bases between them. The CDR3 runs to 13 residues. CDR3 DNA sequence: TGTGCCAGCAGCCTGATGTACCAAGAGACCCAGTACTTC. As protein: CASSLMYQETQYF.

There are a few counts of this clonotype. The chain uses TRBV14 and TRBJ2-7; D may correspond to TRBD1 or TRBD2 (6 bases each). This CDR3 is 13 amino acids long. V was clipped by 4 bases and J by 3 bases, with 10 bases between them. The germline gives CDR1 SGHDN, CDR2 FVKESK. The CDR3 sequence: CASSLRGHYEQYF. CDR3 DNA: TGTGCCAGCAGCCTACGGGGGCACTACGAGCAGTACTTC. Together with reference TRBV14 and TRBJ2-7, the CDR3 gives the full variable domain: EAGVTQFPSHSVIEKGQTVTLRCDPISGHDNLYWYRRVMGKEIKFLLHFVKESKQDESGMPNNRFLAERTGGTYSTLKVQPAELEDSGVYFCASSLRGHYEQYFGPGTRLTVT.

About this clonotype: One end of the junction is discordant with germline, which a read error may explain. The CDR3 DNA follows: TGTGCCAGCGGCTTAATGGGGTGGGAAGAAGCTTTCTTT. Protein product: CASGLMGWEEAFF. The rearrangement uses TRBV7-3 and TRBJ1-1; D gene ambiguous. There are 13 residues in the CDR3. Germline-derived CDR1 and CDR2 are SGHTA and FQGTGA.

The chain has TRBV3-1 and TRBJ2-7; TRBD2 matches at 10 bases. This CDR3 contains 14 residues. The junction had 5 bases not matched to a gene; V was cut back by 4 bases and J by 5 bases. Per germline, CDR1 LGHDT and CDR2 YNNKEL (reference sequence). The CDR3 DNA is TGTGCCAGCAGCCCTAGCGGGAGTCTAGACGAGCAGTACTTC. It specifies CASSPSGSLDEQYF.

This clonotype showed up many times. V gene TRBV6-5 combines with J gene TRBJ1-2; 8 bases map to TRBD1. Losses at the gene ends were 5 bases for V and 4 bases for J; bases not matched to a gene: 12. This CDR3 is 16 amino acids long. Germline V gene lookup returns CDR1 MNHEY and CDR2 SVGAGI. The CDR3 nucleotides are TGTGCCAGCAGTGAGTGGTCGGGACAGGTGTCCTATGGCTACACCTTC. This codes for CASSEWSGQVSYGYTF.

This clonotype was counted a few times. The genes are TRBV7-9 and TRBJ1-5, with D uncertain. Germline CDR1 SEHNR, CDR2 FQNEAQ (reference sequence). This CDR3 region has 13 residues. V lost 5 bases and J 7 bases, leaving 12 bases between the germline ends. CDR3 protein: CASSPVWGQPQHF. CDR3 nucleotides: TGTGCCAGCAGCCCGGTGTGGGGACAGCCCCAGCATTTT. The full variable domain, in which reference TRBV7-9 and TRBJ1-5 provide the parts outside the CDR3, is DTGVSQNPRHKITKRGQNVTFRCDPISEHNRLYWYRQTLGQGPEFLTYFQNEAQLEKSRLLSDRFSAERPKGSFSTLEIQRTEQGDSAMYLCASSPVWGQPQHFGDGTRLSIL.

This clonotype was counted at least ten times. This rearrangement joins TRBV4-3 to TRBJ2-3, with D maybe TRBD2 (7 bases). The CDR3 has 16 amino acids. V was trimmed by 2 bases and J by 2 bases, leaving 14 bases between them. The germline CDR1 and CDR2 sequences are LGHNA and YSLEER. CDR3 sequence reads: CASSQRGGGVTDTQYF. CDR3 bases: TGCGCCAGCAGCCAAAGGGGGGGCGGGGTCACAGATACGCAGTATTTT.

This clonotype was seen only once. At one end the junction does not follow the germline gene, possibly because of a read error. The chain's CDR3 is CTSSFEGSSYNEQFF. In DNA, the CDR3 is TGCACCAGCAGCTTTGAGGGAAGCTCCTACAATGAGCAGTTCTTC. The chain uses TRBV5-1 and TRBJ2-1; possibly TRBD2 for D (5 bases). Germline V gene data show CDR1 as SGHRS and CDR2 as YFSETQ. CDR3 length equals 15 residues. The complete variable domain, with remaining parts taken from reference TRBV5-1 and TRBJ2-1, reads KAGVTQTPRYLIKTRGQQVTLSCSPISGHRSVSWYQQTPGQGLQFLFEYFSETQRNKGNFPGRFSGRQFSNSRSEMNVSTLELGDSALYLCTSSFEGSSYNEQFFGPGTRLTVL.

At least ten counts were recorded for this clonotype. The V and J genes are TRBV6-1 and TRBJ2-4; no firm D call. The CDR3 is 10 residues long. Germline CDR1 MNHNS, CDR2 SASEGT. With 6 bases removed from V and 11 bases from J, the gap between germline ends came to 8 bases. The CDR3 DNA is TGTGCCAGCAGGGAGCATCTTCAGTACTTC. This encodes CASREHLQYF.

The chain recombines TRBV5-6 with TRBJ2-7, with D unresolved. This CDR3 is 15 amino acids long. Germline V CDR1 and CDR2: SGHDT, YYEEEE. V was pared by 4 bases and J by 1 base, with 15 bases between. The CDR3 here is CASSPGRSLSYEQYF. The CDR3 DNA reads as TGTGCCAGCAGCCCGGGCCGCAGTTTATCCTACGAGCAGTACTTC.

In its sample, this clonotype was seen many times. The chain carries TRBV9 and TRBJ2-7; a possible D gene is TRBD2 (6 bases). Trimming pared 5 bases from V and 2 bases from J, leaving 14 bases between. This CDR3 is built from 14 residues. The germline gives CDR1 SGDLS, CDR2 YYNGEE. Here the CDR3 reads CASSLTGETYEQYF. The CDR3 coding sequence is TGTGCCAGCAGTTTAACGGGGGAGACCTACGAGCAGTACTTC.

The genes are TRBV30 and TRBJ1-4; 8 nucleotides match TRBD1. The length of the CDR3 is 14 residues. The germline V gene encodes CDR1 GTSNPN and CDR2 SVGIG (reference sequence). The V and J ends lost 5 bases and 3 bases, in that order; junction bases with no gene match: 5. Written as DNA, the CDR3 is TGTGCCTGGGAACCGGGACAGGCTAATGAAAAACTGTTTTTT. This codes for CAWEPGQANEKLFF.

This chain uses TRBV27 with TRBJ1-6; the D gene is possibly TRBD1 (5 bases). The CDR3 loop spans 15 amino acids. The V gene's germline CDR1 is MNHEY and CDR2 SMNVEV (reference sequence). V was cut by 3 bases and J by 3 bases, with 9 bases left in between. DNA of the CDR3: TGTGCCAGCAGTTTGGGAGGGGACTATAATTCACCCCTCCACTTT. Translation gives CASSLGGDYNSPLHF.

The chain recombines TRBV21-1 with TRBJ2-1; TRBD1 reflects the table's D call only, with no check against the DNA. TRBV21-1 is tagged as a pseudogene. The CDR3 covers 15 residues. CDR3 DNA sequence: TGTGCCAGCCCTCCTGACAGGGTTTCCTACAATGAGCAGTTCTTC. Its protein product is CASPPDRVSYNEQFF.

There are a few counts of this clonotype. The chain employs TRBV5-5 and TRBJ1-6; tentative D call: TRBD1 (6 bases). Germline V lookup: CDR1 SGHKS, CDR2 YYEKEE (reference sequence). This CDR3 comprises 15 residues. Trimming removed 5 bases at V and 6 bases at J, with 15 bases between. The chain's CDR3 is CASSWDYRVNSPLHF. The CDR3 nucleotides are TGTGCCAGCAGTTGGGATTACAGGGTTAATTCACCCCTCCACTTT.

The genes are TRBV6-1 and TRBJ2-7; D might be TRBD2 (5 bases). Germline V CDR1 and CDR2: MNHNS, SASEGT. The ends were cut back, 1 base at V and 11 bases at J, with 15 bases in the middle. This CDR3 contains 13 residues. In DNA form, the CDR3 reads TGTGCCAGCAGTGAAGACCTCCCGCCCGGGGAGTACTTC. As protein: CASSEDLPPGEYF.

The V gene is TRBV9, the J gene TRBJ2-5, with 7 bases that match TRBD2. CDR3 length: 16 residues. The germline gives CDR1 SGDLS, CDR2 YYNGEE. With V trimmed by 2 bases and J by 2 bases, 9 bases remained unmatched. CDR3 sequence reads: CASSVGEGTGQETQYF. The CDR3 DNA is TGTGCCAGCAGCGTCGGGGAGGGGACGGGACAAGAGACCCAGTACTTC.

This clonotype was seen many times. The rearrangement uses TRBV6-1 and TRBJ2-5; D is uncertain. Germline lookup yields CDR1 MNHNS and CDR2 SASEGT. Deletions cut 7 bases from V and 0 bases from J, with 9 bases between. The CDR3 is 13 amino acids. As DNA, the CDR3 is TGTGCCAGCATTAGTCCCAACCAAGAGACCCAGTACTTC. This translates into CASISPNQETQYF.

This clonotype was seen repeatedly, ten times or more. In nucleotides, the CDR3 is TGCGCCAGCAGCCACGCGACAGGGTCGCGCGAGCAGTTCTTC. Protein: CASSHATGSREQFF. V gene TRBV4-3 combines with J gene TRBJ2-1; the match to TRBD1 covers 7 bases. The V and J ends lost 3 bases and 10 bases, in that order; junction bases with no gene match: 9. From germline, CDR1 is LGHNA and CDR2 YSLEER. The length of the CDR3 is 14 residues.

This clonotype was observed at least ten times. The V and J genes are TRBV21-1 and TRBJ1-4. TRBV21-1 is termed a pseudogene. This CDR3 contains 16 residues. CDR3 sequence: CASSSHPQGPGEKLFF. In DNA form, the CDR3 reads TGTGCCAGCAGCTCTCACCCGCAGGGACCTGGAGAAAAACTGTTTTTT.

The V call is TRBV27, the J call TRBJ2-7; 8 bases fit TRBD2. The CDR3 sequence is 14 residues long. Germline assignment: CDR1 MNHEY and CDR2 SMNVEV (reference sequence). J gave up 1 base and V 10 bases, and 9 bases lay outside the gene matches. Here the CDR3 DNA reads TGTGCCACCGCCCCTATAGCGGGGTCCTACGAGCAGTACTTC. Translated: CATAPIAGSYEQYF.

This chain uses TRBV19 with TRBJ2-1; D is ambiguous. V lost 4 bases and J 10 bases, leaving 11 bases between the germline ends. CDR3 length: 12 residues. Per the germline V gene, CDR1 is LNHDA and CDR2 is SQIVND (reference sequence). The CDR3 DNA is TGTGCCAGTAGTACTCCATTGGGAGAGCAGTTCTTC. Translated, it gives CASSTPLGEQFF.

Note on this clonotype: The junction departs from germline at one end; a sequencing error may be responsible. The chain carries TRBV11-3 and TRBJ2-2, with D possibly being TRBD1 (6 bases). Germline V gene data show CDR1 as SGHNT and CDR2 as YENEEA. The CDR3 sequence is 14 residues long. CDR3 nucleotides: TGTGCCAGCAGCTTAGCAGGGGACACCGGGGAGCTGCTTTTT. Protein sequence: CASSLAGDTGELLF.

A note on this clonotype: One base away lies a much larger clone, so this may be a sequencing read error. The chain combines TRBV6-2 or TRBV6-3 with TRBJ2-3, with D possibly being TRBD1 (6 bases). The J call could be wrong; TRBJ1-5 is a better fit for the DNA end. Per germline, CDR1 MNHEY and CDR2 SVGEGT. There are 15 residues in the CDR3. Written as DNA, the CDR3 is TGTGCCAGCAGCTACGGAACTAGACGGACAGATACGCAGCATTTT. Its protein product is CASSYGTRRTDTQHF.

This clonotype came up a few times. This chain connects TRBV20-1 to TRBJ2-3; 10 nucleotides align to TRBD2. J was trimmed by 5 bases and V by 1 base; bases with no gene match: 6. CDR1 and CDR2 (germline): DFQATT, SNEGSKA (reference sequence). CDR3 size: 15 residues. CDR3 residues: CSARGASGGGDTQYF. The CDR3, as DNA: TGCAGTGCTAGAGGGGCTAGCGGGGGCGGAGATACGCAGTATTTT.